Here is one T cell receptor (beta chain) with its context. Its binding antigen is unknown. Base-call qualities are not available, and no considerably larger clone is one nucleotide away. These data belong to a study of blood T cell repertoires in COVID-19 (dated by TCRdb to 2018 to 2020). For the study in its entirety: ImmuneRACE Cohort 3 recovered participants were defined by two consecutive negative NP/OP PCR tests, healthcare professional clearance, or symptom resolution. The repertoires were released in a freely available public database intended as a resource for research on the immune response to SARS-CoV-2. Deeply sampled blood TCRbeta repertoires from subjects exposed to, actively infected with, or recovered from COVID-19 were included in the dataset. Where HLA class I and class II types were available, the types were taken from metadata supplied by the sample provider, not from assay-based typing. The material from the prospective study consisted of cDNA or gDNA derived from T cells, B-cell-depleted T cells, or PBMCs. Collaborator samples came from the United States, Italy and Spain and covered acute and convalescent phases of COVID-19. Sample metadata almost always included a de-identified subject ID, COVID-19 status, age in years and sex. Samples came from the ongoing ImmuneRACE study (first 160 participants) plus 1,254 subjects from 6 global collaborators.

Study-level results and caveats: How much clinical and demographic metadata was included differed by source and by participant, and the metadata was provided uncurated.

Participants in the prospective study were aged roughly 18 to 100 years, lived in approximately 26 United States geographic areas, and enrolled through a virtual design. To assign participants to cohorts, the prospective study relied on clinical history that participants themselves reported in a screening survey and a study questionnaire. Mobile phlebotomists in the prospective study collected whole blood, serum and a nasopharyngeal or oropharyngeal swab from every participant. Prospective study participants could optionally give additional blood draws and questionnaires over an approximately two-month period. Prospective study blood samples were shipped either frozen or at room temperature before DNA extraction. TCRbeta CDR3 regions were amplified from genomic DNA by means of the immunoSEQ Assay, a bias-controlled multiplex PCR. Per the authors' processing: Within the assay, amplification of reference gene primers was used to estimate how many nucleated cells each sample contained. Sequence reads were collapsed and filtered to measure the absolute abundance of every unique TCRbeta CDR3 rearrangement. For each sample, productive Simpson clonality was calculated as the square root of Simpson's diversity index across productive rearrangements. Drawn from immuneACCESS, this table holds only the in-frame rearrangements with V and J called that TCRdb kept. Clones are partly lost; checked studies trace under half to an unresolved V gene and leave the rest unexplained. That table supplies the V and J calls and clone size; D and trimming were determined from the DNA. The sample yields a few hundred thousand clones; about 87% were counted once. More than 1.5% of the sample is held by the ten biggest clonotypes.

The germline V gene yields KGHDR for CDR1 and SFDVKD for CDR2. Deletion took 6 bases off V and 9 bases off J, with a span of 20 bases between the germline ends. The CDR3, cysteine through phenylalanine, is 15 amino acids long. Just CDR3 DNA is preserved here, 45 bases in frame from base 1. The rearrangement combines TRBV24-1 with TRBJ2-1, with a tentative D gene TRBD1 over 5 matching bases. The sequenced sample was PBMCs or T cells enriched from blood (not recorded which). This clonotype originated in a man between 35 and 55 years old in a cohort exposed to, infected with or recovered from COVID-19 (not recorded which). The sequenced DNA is TGTGCCACCAGTCTTTCGAATCAGGGTTCCCGTGAGCAGTTCTTC. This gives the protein CATSLSNQGSREQFF.